This section outlines one T cell receptor beta chain sequence together with its context. Its target is not known. Germline V gene sequence: CDR1 SGHTA, CDR2 FQGTGA. Trimming shortened V by 1 base and J by 4 bases, and 14 bases separated the two germline ends. This CDR3 region has 16 residues. Assay used: immunoSEQ multiplex PCR; TCRdb lists only in-frame clones, some missing. Of around 420,000 clones in the sample, over 75% are singletons; the top ten hold about 3.6%. The record originates from a study of Ad26.COV2.S vaccination and SARS-CoV-2 variants. Study observations and caveats: Vaccine recipients and placebo recipients showed similar non-spike TCR breadth.

The sample's treatment: some 20 received Ad26.COV2.S at low or high dose, single or two shots; about five received placebo; per-sample allocation not given. Sampling was performed 63 days after the first vaccine or placebo injection. The chain carries TRBV7-3 and TRBJ2-1; D is perhaps TRBD1 (5 bases). The sequence was obtained from a person between 18 and 65 years old who received the Ad26.COV2.S COVID-19 vaccine or a placebo. The sample consisted of peripheral blood, taken in a trial of Ad26.COV2.S vaccine versus placebo. DNA for the CDR3: TGTGCCAGCAGCTTAAGTGATTGGGGCCCTTACAATGAGCAGTTCTTC. This codes for CASSLSDWGPYNEQFF.